This T cell receptor (beta chain) was captured by sequencing in a study of cytomegalovirus exposure and HLA in healthy donors. This PCR relied on a set of 60 Vbeta primers and 13 Jbeta primers. The repertoire was sequenced with immunoSEQ multiplex PCR; TCRdb's copy has only in-frame clones and lacks some. The sample table sets out 30,000 to 50,000 clones. The sequenced material came from PBMCs. The sequence was collected from a woman aged 25 to 39 in good health and CMV-seropositive.

DNA of the CDR3: TGTGCCAGCAGCTCCCAGAGGGAAAACACTGAAGCTTTCTTT. Translated: CASSSQRENTEAFF. This chain connects TRBV9 to TRBJ1-1; no firm D call. The CDR3 spans 14 residues. Deletions cut 4 bases from V and 2 bases from J, with 12 bases between. Germline assignment: CDR1 SGDLS and CDR2 YYNGEE.